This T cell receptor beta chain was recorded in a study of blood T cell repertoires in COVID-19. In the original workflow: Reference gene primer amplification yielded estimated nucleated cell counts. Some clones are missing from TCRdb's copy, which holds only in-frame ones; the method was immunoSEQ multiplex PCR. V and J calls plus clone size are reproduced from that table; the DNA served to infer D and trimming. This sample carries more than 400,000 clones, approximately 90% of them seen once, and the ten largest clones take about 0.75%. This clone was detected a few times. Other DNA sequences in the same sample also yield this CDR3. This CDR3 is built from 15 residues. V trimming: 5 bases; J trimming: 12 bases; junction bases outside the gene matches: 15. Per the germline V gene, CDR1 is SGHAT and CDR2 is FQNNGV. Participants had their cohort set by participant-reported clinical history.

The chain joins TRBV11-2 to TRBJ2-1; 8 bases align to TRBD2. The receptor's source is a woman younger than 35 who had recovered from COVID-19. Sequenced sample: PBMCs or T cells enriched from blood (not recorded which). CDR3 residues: CASSPGLAGAGGQFF. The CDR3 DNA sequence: TGTGCCAGCAGCCCAGGACTCGCGGGGGCGGGGGGGCAGTTCTTC.